This TCR beta chain was obtained from a study of blood T cell repertoires in COVID-19. Study summary: PBMCs, B-cell-depleted T cells, or T cells provided the cDNA or gDNA that made up the material.

This CDR3 contains 12 residues. The junction had 8 bases not matched to a gene; V was cut back by 6 bases and J by 14 bases. Looked up from germline, CDR1 is MNHEY and CDR2 is SVGEGT. One Seattle source followed patients from active infection through their disease course. Method: immunoSEQ multiplex PCR; TCRdb's copy keeps in-frame clones and lacks some. The data show 310,000 or so clones, roughly 90% seen once. The sequenced material came from peripheral blood. The source is a young woman with COVID-19, enrolled during active disease. This chain joins TRBV6-2 or TRBV6-3 and TRBJ2-1; 9 bases agree with TRBD1. The CDR3 is CASSQPGQGEFF. The CDR3 nucleotides read TGTGCCAGCAGCCAACCGGGACAGGGTGAGTTCTTC.